Listed below are T cell receptor beta chains from one sample, sequenced in a study of blood T cell repertoires in COVID-19. Assay used: immunoSEQ multiplex PCR; TCRdb lists only in-frame clones, some missing. Of about 320,000 clones listed, 87% are singletons. Sequenced input: PBMCs or T cells enriched from blood (not recorded which). These receptors all stem from a woman aged 25 to 39 who had recovered from COVID-19. Each CDR3 is given without its conserved first and last residue.

V: TRBV11-2
length: 13
CDR3: ASSRPGPLREKLF

V: TRBV28
length: 12
CDR3: ASSLRGRTSPLH

V: TRBV2
length: 13
CDR3: ASSDRQGVAYEQY

V: TRBV27
length: 14
CDR3: ASRYRRGLANYGYT

V: TRBV6-1
length: 15
CDR3: ASSEVMTGGLNSPLH

V: TRBV7-9
length: 15
CDR3: ASSPRTSGGSYNEQF

V: TRBV7-2
length: 16
CDR3: ASSSAGTGPRANYGYT

V: TRBV28
length: 17
CDR3: ASSLSGTGVSSYNSPLH

V: TRBV14
length: 13
CDR3: ASSPSGLADEKQF

V: TRBV27
length: 12
CDR3: ASSLFGQGDEAF

V: TRBV6-5
length: 13
CDR3: ASSYRTGLGYGYT

V: TRBV18
length: 13
CDR3: ASSPNQGHNEKLF

V: TRBV5-4
length: 16
CDR3: ASSPYPRDRDPQETQY

V: TRBV5-1
length: 12
CDR3: ASSPGGPVNDYT

V: TRBV18
length: 11
CDR3: ASSPIGGNEQF

V: TRBV30
length: 11
CDR3: ASSTGYNSPLH

V: TRBV3-1/TRBV3-2
length: 13
CDR3: ASRPRTGGNSPLH

V: TRBV10-3
length: 17
CDR3: AISERKSPSGGGGHEQF

V: TRBV20-1
length: 8
CDR3: SAGGLEAF

V: TRBV5-4
length: 13
CDR3: ASSWGSSSYNEQF

V: TRBV5-4
length: 11
CDR3: ASSPGPARGYT

V: TRBV30
length: 11
CDR3: AWGPGINQPQH

V: TRBV5-1
length: 12
CDR3: ASSLQGADSPLH

V: TRBV7-6
length: 9
CDR3: ASSERGEAF

V: TRBV25-1
length: 13
CDR3: ASSGGRDYNSPLH

V: TRBV6-5
length: 13
CDR3: ASSRTGTTNEKLF

V: TRBV3-1/TRBV3-2
length: 11
CDR3: ASTPTVGTEAF

V: TRBV5-1
length: 12
CDR3: ASSIPGGNTEAF

V: TRBV18
length: 11
CDR3: ASSPTTNEKLF

V: TRBV12-5
length: 13
CDR3: ASGFSTGGTTEAF

V: TRBV3-1/TRBV3-2
length: 10
CDR3: ASSRGRGTAD

V: TRBV3-1/TRBV3-2
length: 13
CDR3: ASSHRGSGANVLT

V: TRBV27
length: 12
CDR3: ASSSGTGNSPLH

V: TRBV6-1
length: 15
CDR3: ASSDVWAPPRPGTQY

V: TRBV19
length: 11
CDR3: ASSAIQGQPQH

V: TRBV6-5
length: 9
CDR3: ASSRTGEAF

V: TRBV29-1
length: 14
CDR3: SVVEGGAHSNQPQH

V: TRBV4-1
length: 13
CDR3: ASSQGVGGYNEQF

V: TRBV29-1
length: 12
CDR3: SVEGQGAGNEQF

V: TRBV7-2
length: 10
CDR3: ASSAVSIEQF

V: TRBV25-1
length: 13
CDR3: ASVAPGIFNEKLF

V: TRBV20-1
length: 12
CDR3: SATDRGRNTEAF

V: TRBV2
length: 10
CDR3: ASSAGNSPLH

V: TRBV2
length: 11
CDR3: ASRPTTGYGYT

V: TRBV19
length: 15
CDR3: ASSDRGGGISNQPQH

V: TRBV6-5
length: 13
CDR3: ASSYFGTHTGELF

V: TRBV6-5
length: 13
CDR3: ASSSSNRGQGGYT

V: TRBV2
length: 12
CDR3: ASSVPGTNEKLF

V: TRBV4-1
length: 14
CDR3: ASSQDWVGLNQPQH

V: TRBV30
length: 10
CDR3: AWSSGGVGYT

V: TRBV24-1
length: 12
CDR3: ATSEGTGTDTQY

V: TRBV7-2
length: 13
CDR3: ASSDPGQIINEQF